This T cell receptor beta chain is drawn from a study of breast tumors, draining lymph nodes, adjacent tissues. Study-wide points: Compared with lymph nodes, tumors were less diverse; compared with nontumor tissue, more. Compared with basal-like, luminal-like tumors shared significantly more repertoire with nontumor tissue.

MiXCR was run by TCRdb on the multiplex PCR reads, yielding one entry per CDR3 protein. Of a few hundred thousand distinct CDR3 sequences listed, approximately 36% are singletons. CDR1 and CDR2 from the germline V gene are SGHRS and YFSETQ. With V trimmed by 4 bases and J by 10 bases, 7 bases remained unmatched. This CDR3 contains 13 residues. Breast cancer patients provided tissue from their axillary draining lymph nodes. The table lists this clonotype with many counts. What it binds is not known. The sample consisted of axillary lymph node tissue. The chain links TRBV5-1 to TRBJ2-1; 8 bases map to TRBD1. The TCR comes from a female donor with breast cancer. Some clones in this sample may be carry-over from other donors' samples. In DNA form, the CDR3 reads TGCGCCAGCAGCCTAGGACAGGGCAGAGAGCAGTTCTTC. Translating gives CASSLGQGREQFF.